Detailed here is one T cell receptor (beta chain). The antigen is not known. Amplification of TCR beta CDR3 regions was performed using RNA transcripts as template. In the first-round RT-PCR of the TCR CDR3, the HTBI primer set was used. A single record per CDR3 protein comes from TCRdb applying MiXCR to the multiplex PCR reads. The sample has hundreds of thousands of distinct CDR3 sequences, around 15% seen once. The data derive from a study of T cells in Graves' hyperthyroidism and ophthalmopathy. Per germline, CDR1 MNHEY and CDR2 SVGEGT. Trimming took 0 bases from V and 5 from J, leaving 8 bases between them. This CDR3 has 14 amino acids. Findings and caveats of the study: Patients with ophthalmopathy were separated from those with stable hyperthyroidism by a 13 V-J model. For ophthalmopathy, model prediction preceded onset by a median roughly 6.5 months. Blood also held most thyroid clonotypes expanded beyond 0.001.

The sequence was obtained from a woman aged 30 to 39 with Graves' hyperthyroidism. Sequencing was done on a sample of blood. The chain recombines TRBV6-2 or TRBV6-3 with TRBJ1-5; D is uncertain. The CDR3 region is CASSYSIGDQPQHF. CDR3 DNA: TGTGCCAGCAGTTACTCTATTGGGGATCAGCCCCAGCATTTT.